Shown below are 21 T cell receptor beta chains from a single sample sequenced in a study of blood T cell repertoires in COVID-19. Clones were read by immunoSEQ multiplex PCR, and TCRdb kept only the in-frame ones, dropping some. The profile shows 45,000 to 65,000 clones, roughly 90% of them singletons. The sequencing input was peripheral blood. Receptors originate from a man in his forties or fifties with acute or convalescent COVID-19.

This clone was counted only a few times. CDR3 sequence: CASSLTIGTSHPRSYEQYF. The CDR3 nucleotides read TGTGCCAGCAGCCTAACCATCGGGACTAGCCATCCCCGCTCCTACGAGCAGTACTTC. The chain joins TRBV11-2 to TRBJ2-7; 9 bases align to TRBD2. The CDR3 runs to 19 residues. Germline CDR1 SGHAT, CDR2 FQNNGV. The junction had 17 bases not matched to a gene; V was cut back by 5 bases and J by 0 bases.

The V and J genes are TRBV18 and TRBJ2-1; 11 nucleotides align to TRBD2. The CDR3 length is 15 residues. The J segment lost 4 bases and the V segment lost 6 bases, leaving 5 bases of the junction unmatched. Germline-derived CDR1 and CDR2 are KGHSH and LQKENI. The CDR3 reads CASSLGTSGYNEQFF. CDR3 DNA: TGTGCCAGCTCGCTGGGGACTAGCGGATACAATGAGCAGTTCTTC.

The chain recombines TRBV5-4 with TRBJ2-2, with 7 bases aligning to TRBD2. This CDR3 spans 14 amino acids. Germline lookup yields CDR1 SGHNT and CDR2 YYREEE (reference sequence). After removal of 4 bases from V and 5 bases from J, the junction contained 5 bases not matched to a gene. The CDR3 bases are TGTGCCAGCAGCCCACCAGCGGGGACCGGGGAGCTGTTTTTT. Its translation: CASSPPAGTGELFF.

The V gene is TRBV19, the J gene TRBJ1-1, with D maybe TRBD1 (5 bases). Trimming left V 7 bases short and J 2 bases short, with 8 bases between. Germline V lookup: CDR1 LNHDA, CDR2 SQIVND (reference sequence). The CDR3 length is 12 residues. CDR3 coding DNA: TGTGCCAGTACCGACAGAAACACTGAAGCTTTCTTT. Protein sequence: CASTDRNTEAFF.

The CDR3 here is CASSPSGLSYNEQFF. Written as DNA, the CDR3 is TGTGCCAGCAGCCCTAGCGGCCTCTCCTACAATGAGCAGTTCTTC. This chain links TRBV7-9 with TRBJ2-1; 7 positions match TRBD2. Germline CDR1 reads SEHNR; CDR2 reads FQNEAQ (reference sequence). The CDR3 consists of 15 residues. Trimming removed 5 bases from V and 0 bases from J; junction bases left unmatched: 4.

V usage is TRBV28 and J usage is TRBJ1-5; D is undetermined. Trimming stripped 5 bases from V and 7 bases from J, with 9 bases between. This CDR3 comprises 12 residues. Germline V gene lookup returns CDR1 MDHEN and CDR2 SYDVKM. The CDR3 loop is CASSLGWQPQHF. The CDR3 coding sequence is TGTGCCAGCAGTCTCGGTTGGCAGCCCCAGCATTTT. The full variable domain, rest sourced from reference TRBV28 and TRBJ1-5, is DVKVTQSSRYLVKRTGEKVFLECVQDMDHENMFWYRQDPGLGLRLIYFSYDVKMKEKGDIPEGYSVSREKKERFSLILESASTNQTSMYLCASSLGWQPQHFGDGTRLSIL.

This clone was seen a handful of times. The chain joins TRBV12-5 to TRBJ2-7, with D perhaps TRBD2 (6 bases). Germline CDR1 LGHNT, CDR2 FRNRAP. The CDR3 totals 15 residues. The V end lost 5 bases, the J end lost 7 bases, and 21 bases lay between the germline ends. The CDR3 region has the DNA TGTGCTAGTGGTCCCCCGGGACTGGGAGTTGTAGAGCAGTACTTC. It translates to CASGPPGLGVVEQYF.

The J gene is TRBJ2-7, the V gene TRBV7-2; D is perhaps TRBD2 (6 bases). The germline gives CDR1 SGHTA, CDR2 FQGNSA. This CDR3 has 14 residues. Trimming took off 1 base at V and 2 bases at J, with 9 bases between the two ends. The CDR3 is CASSLGGGTYEQYF. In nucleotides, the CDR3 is TGTGCCAGCAGCTTAGGTGGGGGGACCTACGAGCAGTACTTC.

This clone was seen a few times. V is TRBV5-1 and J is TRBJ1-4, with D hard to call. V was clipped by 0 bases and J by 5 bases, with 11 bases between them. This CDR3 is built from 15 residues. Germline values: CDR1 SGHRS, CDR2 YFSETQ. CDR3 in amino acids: CASSLEGRRNEKLFF. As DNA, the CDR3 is TGCGCCAGCAGCTTGGAAGGACGGAGGAATGAAAAACTGTTTTTT.

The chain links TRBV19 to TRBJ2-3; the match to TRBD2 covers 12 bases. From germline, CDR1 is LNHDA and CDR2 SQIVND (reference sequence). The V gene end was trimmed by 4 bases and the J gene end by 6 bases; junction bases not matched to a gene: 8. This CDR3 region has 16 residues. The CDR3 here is CASSTSGRAPGDTQYF. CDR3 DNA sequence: TGTGCCAGTAGTACTAGCGGGAGGGCCCCTGGCGATACGCAGTATTTT.

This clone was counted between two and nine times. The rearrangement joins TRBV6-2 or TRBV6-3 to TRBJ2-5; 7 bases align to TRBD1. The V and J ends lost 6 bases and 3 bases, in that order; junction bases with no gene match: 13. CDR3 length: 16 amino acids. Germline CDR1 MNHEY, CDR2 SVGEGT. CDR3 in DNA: TGTGCCAGCAGCACCATCACAGGGGCCCCAAAAGAGACCCAGTACTTC. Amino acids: CASSTITGAPKETQYF.

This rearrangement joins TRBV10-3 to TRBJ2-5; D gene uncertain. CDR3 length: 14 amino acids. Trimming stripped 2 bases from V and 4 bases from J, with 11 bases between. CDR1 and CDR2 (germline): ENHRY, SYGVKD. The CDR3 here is CAISEIRVGETQYF. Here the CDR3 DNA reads TGTGCCATCAGTGAGATCCGGGTGGGAGAGACCCAGTACTTC.

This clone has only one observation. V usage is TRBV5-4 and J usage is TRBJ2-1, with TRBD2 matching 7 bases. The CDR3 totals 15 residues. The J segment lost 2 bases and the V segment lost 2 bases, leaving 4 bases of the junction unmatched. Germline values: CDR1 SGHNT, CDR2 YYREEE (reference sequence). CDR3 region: CASSFERDPYNEQFF. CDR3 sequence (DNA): TGTGCCAGCAGCTTTGAGCGGGACCCCTACAATGAGCAGTTCTTC.

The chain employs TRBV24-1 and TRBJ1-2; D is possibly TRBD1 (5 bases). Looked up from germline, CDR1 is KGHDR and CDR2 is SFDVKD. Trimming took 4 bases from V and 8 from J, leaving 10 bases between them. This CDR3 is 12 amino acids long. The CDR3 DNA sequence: TGTGCCACCAGTGACCAAAGGGGCGGCTACACCTTC. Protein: CATSDQRGGYTF.

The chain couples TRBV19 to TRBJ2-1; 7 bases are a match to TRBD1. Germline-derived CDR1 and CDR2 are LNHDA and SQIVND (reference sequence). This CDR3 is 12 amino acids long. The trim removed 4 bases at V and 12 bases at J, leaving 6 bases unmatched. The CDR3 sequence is CASSNQAGGQFF. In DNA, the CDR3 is TGTGCCAGTAGTAATCAGGCAGGGGGGCAGTTCTTC.

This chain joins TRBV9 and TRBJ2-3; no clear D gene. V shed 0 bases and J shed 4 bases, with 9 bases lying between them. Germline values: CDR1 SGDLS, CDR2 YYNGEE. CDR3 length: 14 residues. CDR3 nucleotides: TGTGCCAGCAGCGTAGCTACTACGGCAGATACGCAGTATTTT. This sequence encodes CASSVATTADTQYF.

As DNA, the CDR3 is TGTGCCAGCAGCTCCGGGACTAGCCTGGGAGAGACCCAGTACTTC. Residues: CASSSGTSLGETQYF. The V and J genes are TRBV11-2 and TRBJ2-5; 9 bases are shared with TRBD2. CDR1 and CDR2 from the germline V gene are SGHAT and FQNNGV. This CDR3 has 15 residues. J lost 4 bases, V lost 4 bases, and 7 bases had no gene match. Based on the CDR3 plus reference TRBV11-2 and TRBJ2-5, the full variable domain is EAGVAQSPRYKIIEKRQSVAFWCNPISGHATLYWYQQILGQGPKLLIQFQNNGVVDDSQLPKDRFSAERLKGVDSTLKIQPAKLEDSAVYLCASSSGTSLGETQYFGPGTRLLVL.

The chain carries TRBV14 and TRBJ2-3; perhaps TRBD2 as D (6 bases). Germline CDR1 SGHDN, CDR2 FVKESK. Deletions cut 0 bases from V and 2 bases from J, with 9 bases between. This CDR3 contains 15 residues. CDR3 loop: CASSQEGLITDTQYF. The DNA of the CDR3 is TGTGCCAGCAGCCAAGAGGGACTGATCACAGATACGCAGTATTTT.

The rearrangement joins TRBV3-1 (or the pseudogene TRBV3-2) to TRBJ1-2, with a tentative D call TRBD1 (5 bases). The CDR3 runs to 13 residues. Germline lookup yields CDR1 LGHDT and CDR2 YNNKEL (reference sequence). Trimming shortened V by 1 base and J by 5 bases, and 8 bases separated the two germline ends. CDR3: CASSQGDSYGYTF. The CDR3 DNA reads TGTGCCAGCAGCCAAGGAGACAGTTATGGCTACACCTTC.

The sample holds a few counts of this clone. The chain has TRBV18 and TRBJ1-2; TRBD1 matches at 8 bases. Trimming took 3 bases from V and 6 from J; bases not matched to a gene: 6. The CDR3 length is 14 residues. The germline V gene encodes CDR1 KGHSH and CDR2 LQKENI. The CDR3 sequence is CASSPGQGEDGYTF. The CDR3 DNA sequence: TGTGCCAGCTCACCCGGACAGGGTGAGGATGGCTACACCTTC.

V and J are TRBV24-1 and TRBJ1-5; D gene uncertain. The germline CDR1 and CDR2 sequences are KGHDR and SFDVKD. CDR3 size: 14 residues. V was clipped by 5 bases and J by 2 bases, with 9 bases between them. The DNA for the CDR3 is TGTGCCACCAGTGGCGAGGGAGGCAATCAGCCCCAGCATTTT. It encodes CATSGEGGNQPQHF.